This T cell receptor (beta chain) was profiled in a study of blood T cells in healthy people across ages. Study context: About one barcoded beta molecule per two T cells was captured by template switching. General study findings and limits: Investigators treated diversity estimates from one million T cells as underestimates.

Ten milliliters of peripheral blood were drawn from each donor. Every sample yielded at least 6.5 million isolated PBMCs. As for this clonotype: The antigen is unknown.

Sample-barcoded 5' priming and a J-beta primer mix drove a second PCR of about 6 to 12 cycles. Each CDR3 protein gets one entry after TCRdb re-called the 5' RACE reads with MiXCR. The sample holds about 280,000 distinct CDR3 sequences; roughly 26% are singletons and the top ten take roughly 30%. Germline V lookup: CDR1 DFQATT, CDR2 SNEGSKA (reference sequence). There are 13 residues in the CDR3. Trimming cost V 5 bases and J 4 bases, with 13 bases left between them. The V gene is TRBV20-1, the J gene TRBJ2-3; D gene ambiguous. The sequenced sample consisted of blood. This TCR was sampled from an older woman in good health. The CDR3 loop is CSAALEYPDTQYF. CDR3 DNA: TGCAGTGCTGCGCTAGAATACCCAGATACGCAGTATTTT.